This T cell receptor (beta chain) was obtained from a study of blood T cell repertoires in COVID-19 (dated by TCRdb to the early 2020s). Study-level background: Samples from collaborators originated in the United States, Italy and Spain and spanned both the acute and convalescent phases of COVID-19. Nearly every sample came with metadata listing a de-identified subject ID, COVID-19 status, age in years and sex. The material from the prospective study consisted of cDNA or gDNA derived from T cells, B-cell-depleted T cells, or PBMCs. The repertoires were released in a freely available public database meant as a resource for research on the immune response to SARS-CoV-2. Where available, HLA class I and class II types were obtained from metadata supplied by the sample provider rather than from assay-based typing. Subjects who had been exposed to COVID-19, were actively infected with it, or had recovered from it provided the deeply sampled blood TCRbeta repertoires that made up the dataset. The samples were drawn from the first 160 participants of the ongoing ImmuneRACE study and from some 1,300 subjects provided by 6 global collaborators. The paper's findings and limits, for the study overall: How much clinical and demographic metadata was included differed by source and by participant, and the metadata was provided uncurated.

As regards this clone: Which antigen it targets is not known. No base quality information exists; no much larger clone differs at one position.

The CDR3 has 11 amino acids, counting the end cysteine and phenylalanine. The only DNA kept is the CDR3, 33 bases in frame from the first base. V and J lose 2 bases and 9 bases, and a span of 8 bases separates them. As encoded in the germline V gene, CDR1 is SGHTA while CDR2 is FQGTGA. TCRbeta CDR3 regions were amplified from genomic DNA by means of the immunoSEQ Assay, a bias-controlled multiplex PCR. As for how the authors treated the data: The number of nucleated cells in each sample was estimated from the amplification of reference gene primers within the assay. To quantify the absolute abundance of each unique TCRbeta CDR3 rearrangement, sequence reads were collapsed and filtered. Productive Simpson clonality was computed per sample as the square root of Simpson's diversity index over productive rearrangements. The source is immuneACCESS, and TCRdb retained only in-frame sequences with V and J called. Part of the clones is not carried over; for the studies checked, unresolved V genes explain less than half of this, and the remainder is unexplained. D and trimming were read from the DNA, whereas the V and J calls and clone size are those reported in that table. Recorded for this sample are about 63,000 clones; about 78% of them occurred a single time. The top ten hold about 47% of the sample.

The collaborating institutions used their own protocols to collect whole blood in K2EDTA tubes. For TCRbeta analysis, collaborators shipped samples in one of three forms: frozen whole blood, isolated PBMCs, or DNA extracted from either of those sample types. Sample: peripheral blood. The receptor chain draws on TRBV7-3 and TRBJ2-7; too little of a D gene remains to name it. The sequence was collected from a woman at least 80 years old with acute or convalescent COVID-19. The base sequence is TGTGCCAGCAGCTTAGTAACTCTGCAGTACTTC. It translates to CASSLVTLQYF.